This T cell receptor beta chain originates from a study of cytomegalovirus exposure and HLA in healthy donors. The length of the CDR3 is 19 residues. CDR1 PRHDT and CDR2 FYEKMQ come from the germline V gene (reference sequence). The ends lost 5 bases at V and 1 base at J; junction bases unmatched: 14. TCRdb's copy holds only in-frame clones and misses some; the assay was immunoSEQ multiplex PCR. The sample lists about 74,000 clones; 94% were seen once. The chain is built from TRBV13 and TRBJ2-2; 9 nucleotides align to TRBD2. Source material: PBMCs. The clonotype was recovered from a young woman in good health and CMV-seropositive. The CDR3 region is CASSLSAGVAGVNTGELFF. The CDR3 DNA reads as TGTGCCAGCAGCCTCTCCGCGGGGGTAGCGGGAGTGAACACCGGGGAGCTGTTTTTT.